The clone carrying this TCR beta chain was seen once. The data are from a study of blood T cell repertoires in COVID-19. Enrollees, roughly 18 to 95 years old, lived in about two dozen US areas. TCRdb keeps only in-frame clones here, not all; method: immunoSEQ multiplex PCR. The sample yields a few hundred thousand clones, roughly 91% seen once. V lost 0 bases to trimming and J lost 4 bases; unmatched junction nucleotides: 5. Looked up from germline, CDR1 is SGHRS and CDR2 is YFSETQ. CDR3 size: 18 residues. The clonotype was recovered from a woman in her late teens or twenties who had recovered from COVID-19. The genes are TRBV5-1 and TRBJ2-6; 12 bases map to TRBD1. Sequencing input: PBMCs or T cells enriched from blood (not recorded which). The CDR3 here is CASSLGGTGGSGANVLTF. Here the CDR3 DNA reads TGCGCCAGCAGCTTGGGAGGGACAGGGGGCAGCGGGGCCAACGTCCTGACTTTC.